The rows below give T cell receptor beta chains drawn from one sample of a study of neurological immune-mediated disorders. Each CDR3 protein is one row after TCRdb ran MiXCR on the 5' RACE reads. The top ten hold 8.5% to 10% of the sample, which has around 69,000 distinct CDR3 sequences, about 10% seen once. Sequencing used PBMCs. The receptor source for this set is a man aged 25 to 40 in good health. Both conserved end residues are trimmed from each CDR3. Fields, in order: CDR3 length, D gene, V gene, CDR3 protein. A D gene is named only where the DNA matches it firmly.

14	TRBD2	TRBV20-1	SATGTSGVAYNEQF
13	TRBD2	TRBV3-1	ASSQGGLAANEQF
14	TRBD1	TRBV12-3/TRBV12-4	ASTMGTDHLNTEAF
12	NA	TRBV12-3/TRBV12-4	ASSSQRGTGELF
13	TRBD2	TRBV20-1	SAPTGLAGRVEQY
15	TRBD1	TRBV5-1	ASRPRLGQGYTGELF
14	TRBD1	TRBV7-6	ASSLATGGLTGELF
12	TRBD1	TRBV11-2	ASSPDRGQAPQY
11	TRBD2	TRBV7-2	ASSTPAGGTQY
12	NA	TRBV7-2	ASSPLATQETQY
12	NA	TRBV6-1	ASRIEATNEKLF
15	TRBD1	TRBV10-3	AISRPGTGQANYGYS
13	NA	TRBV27	ASSPLRSGSYEQY
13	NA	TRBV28	ASSPQAPRRGEAF
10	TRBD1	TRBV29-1	SVERQGDGYT
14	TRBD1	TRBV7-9	ASSNTGGPAKNIQY
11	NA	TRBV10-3	AISGSGANVLT
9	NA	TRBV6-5	ASSYGMDQY
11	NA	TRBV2	ASSEDRNTEAF
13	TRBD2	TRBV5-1	ASSPGGGIYNEQF
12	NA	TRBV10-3	AISVFSVNYEQY
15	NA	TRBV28	ASSPNMWGQIDTEAF
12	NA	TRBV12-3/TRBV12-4	ASSLGRGRYEQY
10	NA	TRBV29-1	SVGRQQETQY
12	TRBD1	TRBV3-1	ASSQGTGVDEQY
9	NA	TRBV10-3	AISPGYEQY
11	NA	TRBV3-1	ASSQDERLPQH
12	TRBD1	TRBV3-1	ASSQGTGGREQY
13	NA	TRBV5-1	ASSLTLTAKNIQY
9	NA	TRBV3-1	ASSQESEQF
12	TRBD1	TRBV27	ASSPGQRYNEQF
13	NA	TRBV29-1	SVAGGRHKYNEQF
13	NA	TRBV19	ASSIGSGTGEPQH
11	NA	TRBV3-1	ASSRGGNYEQY
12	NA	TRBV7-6	ASSLASGAGEQY
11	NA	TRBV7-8	ASSQNSGNTIY
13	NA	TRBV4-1	ASSPARGSNQPQH
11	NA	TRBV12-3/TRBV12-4	ASSRTVAWEQY
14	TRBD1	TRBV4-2	ASSQMDRAHTDTQY
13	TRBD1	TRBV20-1	SAYTGDRGTHEQY
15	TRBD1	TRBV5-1	ASSPERTGGVADTQY
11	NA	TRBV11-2	ASSPPPTDTQY